Listed here are 10 T cell receptor beta chains from one sample, sequenced in a study of tumor and adjacent non-tumor tissue in lung cancer. This sample's RNA came from whole unsorted tissue. More than 3 cm separated this lung sample from the edge of the tumor. The library came from three nested PCR rounds adapted from ARM-PCR protocols. One entry per CDR3 protein results from TCRdb running MiXCR on the multiplex PCR reads. This table holds more than 55,000 distinct CDR3 sequences, about 55% found once. The specimen sequenced was distant non-tumor lung tissue. All receptors derive from a man between 65 and 85 years old with non-small cell lung cancer.

A remark on this clonotype: The CDR3 ends on some other residue instead of the conserved phenylalanine or tryptophan, so this is likely a read error. The chain has TRBV28 and TRBJ2-3, with D tentatively TRBD2 (6 bases). CDR3 size: 13 residues. CDR1 is MDHEN and CDR2 is SYDVKM in the germline V gene. CDR3: CASYGGSTDTQYL. In DNA, the CDR3 is TGCGCCAGCTATGGGGGGAGCACAGATACGCAGTATTTG.

This clonotype was seen a few times. A clone one base away is much larger, so this may be a read error. Since the CDR3 does not end with the conserved phenylalanine or tryptophan, this likely comes from a read error. The DNA is omitted, as the CDR3 cannot be located on it reliably, and the CDR3 follows TCRdb's listing. V and J are TRBV5-4 and TRBJ2-1; the D segment call TRBD2 is taken from the table without a DNA check. The germline CDR1 and CDR2 sequences are SGHNT and YYREEE (reference sequence). The CDR3 totals 14 residues, both ends included. CDR3 residues: CASNTDERTSGNFS.

This clonotype came up many times. The V and J genes are TRBV5-6 and TRBJ2-7; unclear D gene. Germline values: CDR1 SGHDT, CDR2 YYEEEE. V was trimmed by 4 bases and J by 7 bases, leaving 15 bases between them. The CDR3 covers 13 residues. The CDR3 sequence is CASSPLPASEQYF. The CDR3 bases are TGTGCCAGCAGCCCTCTGCCCGCTTCGGAGCAGTACTTC.

This chain joins TRBV29-1 and TRBJ2-7; no definite D call. V gave up 1 base and J gave up 0 bases, with 16 bases separating them. The CDR3 totals 16 residues. Germline loops: CDR1 SQVTM, CDR2 ANQGSEA. CDR3 sequence: CSVEAPVHFSSYEQYF. The CDR3 DNA reads TGCAGCGTTGAAGCCCCAGTACACTTTAGCTCCTACGAGCAGTACTTC.

The chain recombines TRBV11-2 with TRBJ2-7; TRBD1 matches at 9 bases. J was trimmed by 0 bases and V by 2 bases; bases with no gene match: 8. The CDR3 is made up of 17 amino acids. Per germline, CDR1 SGHAT and CDR2 FQNNGV. CDR3 region: CASSLSAPGQGSYEQYF. The CDR3, as DNA: TGTGCCAGCAGCTTAAGTGCCCCGGGACAGGGCTCCTACGAGCAGTACTTC.

A word on this clonotype: Since a much larger clone is just one base distant, this may be a read error. This sequence joins TRBV12-3 or TRBV12-4 and TRBJ1-1; D is undetermined. Trimming pared 11 bases from V and 4 bases from J, leaving 23 bases between. The CDR3 spans 15 residues. The CDR3 sequence is CAGTSGSVLTTEAFF. For the CDR3, the DNA is TGTGCCGGCACGAGCGGTTCCGTTCTGACCACTGAAGCTTTCTTT.

This clonotype showed up just a few times. This could be a read error, since a much larger clone is one nucleotide away. The chain recombines TRBV5-6 with TRBJ1-1; no firm D call. V was shortened by 2 bases and J by 6 bases, with 17 bases between the two germline ends. The CDR3 length is 15 residues. Germline CDR1 SGHDT, CDR2 YYEEEE. The CDR3 spells CASSLQRTLSSEAFF. DNA of the CDR3: TGTGCCAGCAGCTTACAAAGAACTTTGAGCTCTGAAGCTTTCTTT.

On this clonotype: A much larger clone differs by one base, so this may be a read error. Since the CDR3 does not end with the conserved phenylalanine or tryptophan, this likely comes from a read error. V is TRBV10-3 and J is TRBJ2-3, with TRBD2 matching 11 bases. CDR1 is ENHRY, CDR2 SYGVKD, per germline. After removal of 5 bases from V and 2 bases from J, the junction contained 3 bases not matched to a gene. The CDR3 runs to 15 residues. In nucleotides, the CDR3 is TGTGCCATCAGTCTAGCGGGAGGAACCACAGATACGCAGTATCTT. The encoded protein is CAISLAGGTTDTQYL.

Note on this clonotype: Its ends do not fully match the called genes, so a read error is possible. V usage is TRBV11-2 and J usage is TRBJ2-2, with TRBD1 matching 7 bases. CDR3 length equals 17 residues. Germline V gene data show CDR1 as SGHAT and CDR2 as FQNNGV. The CDR3 region is CASSRRQGRVHTGELLF. CDR3 coding DNA: TGTGCCAGCAGCCGGAGACAGGGACGAGTCCACACCGGGGAGCTGTTGTTT. The full variable domain, with the rest looked up from reference TRBV11-2 and TRBJ2-2, is EAGVAQSPRYKIIEKRQSVAFWCNPISGHATLYWYQQILGQGPKLLIQFQNNGVVDDSQLPKDRFSAERLKGVDSTLKIQPAKLEDSAVYLCASSRRQGRVHTGELLFGEGSRLTVL.

This clonotype was counted only a few times. V gene TRBV20-1 combines with J gene TRBJ2-7, with D maybe TRBD1 (5 bases). Trimming stripped 6 bases from V and 3 bases from J, with 18 bases between. Germline-derived CDR1 and CDR2 are DFQATT and SNEGSKA (reference sequence). The CDR3 extends over 14 amino acids. Here the CDR3 DNA reads TGCAGTGCCCCGAGACTTGACAGATACTACGAGCAGTACTTC. Translating gives CSAPRLDRYYEQYF.